A single sample is the source of the 8 T cell receptor beta chains below, sequenced in a study of blood T cells in healthy people across ages. It was with a sample-barcoded 5' primer and a J-beta primer mix that a second PCR of about 7 to 12 cycles was run. Each CDR3 protein is one row after TCRdb ran MiXCR on the 5' RACE reads. In the table there are approximately 670,000 distinct CDR3 sequences, less than 45% of which are singletons. The sample consisted of blood. Receptors originate from a man at least 80 years old in good health.

In this sample, this clonotype turned up a few times. V is TRBV24-1 and J is TRBJ2-1; 9 nucleotides line up with TRBD2. Germline V gene sequence: CDR1 KGHDR, CDR2 SFDVKD. The J segment lost 8 bases and the V segment lost 4 bases, leaving 11 bases of the junction unmatched. This CDR3 spans 16 amino acids. The CDR3 sequence is CATSEGGGRALDEQFF. In DNA, the CDR3 is TGTGCCACCAGTGAGGGGGGCGGGAGGGCCTTGGATGAGCAGTTCTTC.

This chain links TRBV11-2 with TRBJ2-1; D is unclear. Trimming shortened V by 1 base and J by 5 bases, and 15 bases separated the two germline ends. Per germline, CDR1 SGHAT and CDR2 FQNNGV. This CDR3 contains 16 residues. The CDR3 DNA reads as TGTGCCAGCAGCTTAGGGTGGCAGACCCGAAACAATGAGCAGTTCTTC. It codes for CASSLGWQTRNNEQFF.

The chain combines TRBV5-1 with TRBJ2-3; D might be TRBD2 (6 bases). The CDR3 length is 14 residues. With 2 bases removed from V and 6 bases from J, the gap between germline ends came to 13 bases. Germline V gives CDR1 SGHRS, CDR2 YFSETQ. This CDR3 is CASSFSGWQDTQYF. Written as DNA, the CDR3 is TGCGCCAGCAGCTTTAGCGGCTGGCAGGATACGCAGTATTTT.

This clonotype was recorded a few times. The gene calls are TRBV5-1 and TRBJ2-7; 9 bases line up with TRBD2. The closer fit of TRBJ2-5 to the DNA end suggests the J call may be wrong. Germline V gene sequence: CDR1 SGHRS, CDR2 YFSETQ. The CDR3 sequence is 19 residues long. CDR3 loop: CASSLEGLATNSYRETQYF. DNA for the CDR3: TGCGCCAGCAGCTTGGAGGGACTAGCTACGAACTCGTACAGAGAGACCCAGTACTTC.

The chain is built from TRBV7-9 and TRBJ2-5; TRBD2 aligns across 9 bases. The germline V gene encodes CDR1 SEHNR and CDR2 FQNEAQ (reference sequence). J lost 5 bases, V lost 5 bases, and 12 bases had no gene match. The length of the CDR3 is 16 residues. The CDR3 region has the DNA TGTGCCAGCAGCCCGGGACTAGCAGTACACGTGGAGACCCAGTACTTC. Residues: CASSPGLAVHVETQYF.

This clonotype was seen a handful of times. CDR3 protein: CASSVYGTGLSKNIQYF. CDR3 in DNA: TGTGCCAGCAGTGTATACGGGACAGGGCTGTCCAAAAACATTCAGTACTTC. The chain links TRBV6-1 to TRBJ2-4; 9 nucleotides agree with TRBD1. The CDR3 has 17 amino acids. Trimming cost V 4 bases and J 2 bases; bases outside gene matches: 9. The germline V gene encodes CDR1 MNHNS and CDR2 SASEGT.

This clonotype has a handful of counts. The chain combines TRBV6-1 with TRBJ2-7; 12 nucleotides align to TRBD2. Trimming took 2 bases from V and 1 from J; bases not matched to a gene: 12. The CDR3 totals 19 residues. CDR1 MNHNS and CDR2 SASEGT come from the germline V gene. The CDR3 nucleotides are TGTGCCAGCAGTGAACTGTTCCCCCCCACTAGCGGGAGGTCCTACGAGCAGTACTTC. Amino acid sequence: CASSELFPPTSGRSYEQYF.

This clonotype was picked up a small number of times. CDR3 in amino acids: CASSYLQGDGEQFF. The CDR3 DNA sequence: TGTGCCAGCAGTTATCTGCAGGGGGACGGTGAGCAGTTCTTC. The V gene is TRBV6-5, the J gene TRBJ2-1, with 7 bases matching TRBD1. The junction had 8 bases not matched to a gene; V was cut back by 3 bases and J by 9 bases. Per the germline V gene, CDR1 is MNHEY and CDR2 is SVGAGI. The CDR3 is 14 residues long.